Following are 14 T cell receptor beta chains from one sample sequenced in a study of Ad26.COV2.S vaccination and SARS-CoV-2 variants. Regarding treatment: about 20 received Ad26.COV2.S at low or high dose, single or two shots; a few received placebo; per-sample allocation not given. The study sampled participants on day 63 after the first vaccine or placebo injection. Sequenced by immunoSEQ multiplex PCR; TCRdb stores in-frame clones only, minus some. The data show approximately 350,000 clones, about four fifths seen once. Sequenced material: peripheral blood, taken in a trial of Ad26.COV2.S vaccine versus placebo. The receptors derive from a person aged 18-65 years who received the Ad26.COV2.S COVID-19 vaccine or a placebo.

The chain couples TRBV27 to TRBJ1-5; 7 bases line up with TRBD1. The CDR3 has 15 residues. Trimming cost V 4 bases and J 4 bases; bases outside gene matches: 7. The V gene's germline CDR1 is MNHEY and CDR2 SMNVEV (reference sequence). CDR3: CASSSDRERNQPQHF. DNA of the CDR3: TGTGCCAGCAGTTCCGACAGGGAGCGGAATCAGCCCCAGCATTTT.

The J gene is TRBJ2-7, the V gene TRBV6-2 or TRBV6-3, with 7 bases that match TRBD2. The germline gives CDR1 MNHEY, CDR2 SVGEGT. The junction had 5 bases not matched to a gene; V was cut back by 0 bases and J by 3 bases. The CDR3 totals 15 residues. This CDR3 reads CASSYSGRGLYEQYF. The CDR3 DNA sequence: TGTGCCAGCAGTTACTCGGGGAGGGGCCTCTACGAGCAGTACTTC.

The genes are TRBV7-6 and TRBJ2-3; 7 bases are shared with TRBD2. Germline V gene sequence: CDR1 SGHVS, CDR2 FNYEAQ. Trimming cost V 6 bases and J 5 bases; bases outside gene matches: 11. This CDR3 comprises 15 residues. In DNA, the CDR3 is TGTGCCAGCAGTTCCCCACTGACTAGCCAAGATACGCAGTATTTT. The encoded protein is CASSSPLTSQDTQYF.

The genes are TRBV5-4 and TRBJ1-2; no clear D gene. The CDR3 totals 13 residues. V lost 4 bases and J lost 8, with 15 bases in between. The V gene's germline CDR1 is SGHNT and CDR2 YYREEE (reference sequence). CDR3 DNA sequence: TGTGCCAGCAGCCCGGACCAAAGCGGGGGCTACACCTTC. This encodes CASSPDQSGGYTF.

This chain links TRBV5-1 with TRBJ2-5; no firm D call. Germline lookup yields CDR1 SGHRS and CDR2 YFSETQ. V lost 1 base and J 2 bases, leaving 6 bases between the germline ends. This CDR3 contains 13 residues. The CDR3 bases are TGCGCCAGCAGCTTGAGTGTACAAGAGACCCAGTACTTC. It translates to CASSLSVQETQYF.

This sequence joins TRBV7-2 and TRBJ2-7; the match to TRBD1 covers 7 bases. The CDR3 is made up of 15 amino acids. V trimming: 4 bases; J trimming: 6 bases; junction bases outside the gene matches: 12. Germline-derived CDR1 and CDR2 are SGHTA and FQGNSA. The CDR3 reads CASSYDRVSPGEQYF. The CDR3 DNA is TGTGCCAGCAGCTATGACAGGGTTAGTCCTGGCGAGCAGTACTTC.

The chain carries TRBV6-1 and TRBJ1-5; 10 bases fit TRBD1. Trimming removed 3 bases from V and 2 bases from J; junction bases left unmatched: 1. This CDR3 has 15 residues. Germline V gene sequence: CDR1 MNHNS, CDR2 SASEGT. The CDR3 DNA reads as TGTGCCAGCAGTGACGGGACAGGGGGCAATCAGCCCCAGCATTTT. This encodes CASSDGTGGNQPQHF.

The chain employs TRBV7-8 and TRBJ2-7; unclear D gene. This CDR3 region has 14 residues. The V and J ends lost 1 base and 0 bases respectively, with 7 bases between them. CDR1 SGHVS and CDR2 FQNEAQ come from the germline V gene. This CDR3 reads CASSLVPSSYEQYF. CDR3 in DNA: TGTGCCAGCAGCTTAGTGCCGAGCTCCTACGAGCAGTACTTC.

The chain links TRBV9 to TRBJ1-6; D call uncertain. V was shortened by 0 bases and J by 7 bases, with 11 bases between the two germline ends. The germline V gene has CDR1 SGDLS and CDR2 YYNGEE. The CDR3 is 15 residues long. This chain's CDR3 is CASSVGWSGNSPLHF. The CDR3 nucleotides are TGTGCCAGCAGCGTAGGATGGTCGGGGAATTCACCCCTCCACTTT.

This chain links TRBV27 with TRBJ1-1; D is unclear. Germline V lookup: CDR1 MNHEY, CDR2 SMNVEV (reference sequence). The CDR3 length is 15 residues. The V and J ends lost 4 bases and 1 base respectively, with 13 bases between them. CDR3: CASSSTPGGNTEAFF. DNA for the CDR3: TGTGCCAGCAGTTCCACCCCTGGCGGGAACACTGAAGCTTTCTTT.

There are a few counts of this clone. The rearrangement uses TRBV6-1 and TRBJ2-1; D is ambiguous. Germline assignment: CDR1 MNHNS and CDR2 SASEGT. This CDR3 is 12 amino acids long. The V end was cut by 1 base, the J end by 13 bases, with 11 bases between. CDR3 DNA: TGTGCCAGCAGTGAAGGAAGTAGCCCTCAGTTCTTC. Amino acid sequence: CASSEGSSPQFF.

Here the CDR3 DNA reads TGCGCCAGCAGCCAAGCGGCCCGGGGGCTTTACTACGAGCAGTACTTC. Amino acid sequence: CASSQAARGLYYEQYF. The chain employs TRBV4-3 and TRBJ2-7; either TRBD1 or TRBD2 may fit D (6 bases each). Germline CDR1 and CDR2: LGHNA and YSLEER. The CDR3 sequence is 16 residues long. With 1 base removed from V and 3 bases from J, the gap between germline ends came to 16 bases.

There are a few counts of this clone. The gene calls are TRBV10-1 and TRBJ1-6; TRBD1 is a possible D gene (6 bases). The CDR3 is 14 amino acids. CDR1 WNHNN and CDR2 SYGVQD come from the germline V gene (reference sequence). V shed 3 bases and J shed 6 bases, with 9 bases lying between them. The CDR3 DNA follows: TGCGCCAGCAGTGATGCAGGGGTTAATTCACCCCTCCACTTT. Protein sequence: CASSDAGVNSPLHF.

The chain is built from TRBV6-7 and TRBJ1-1; D ambiguous. TRBV6-7 is placed among ORFs of uncertain function. This CDR3 has 14 residues. Trimming pared 5 bases from V and 5 bases from J, leaving 15 bases between. This CDR3 is CASSPGGAGTEAFF. CDR3 DNA: TGTGCCAGCAGTCCCGGAGGCGCGGGGACTGAAGCTTTCTTT.